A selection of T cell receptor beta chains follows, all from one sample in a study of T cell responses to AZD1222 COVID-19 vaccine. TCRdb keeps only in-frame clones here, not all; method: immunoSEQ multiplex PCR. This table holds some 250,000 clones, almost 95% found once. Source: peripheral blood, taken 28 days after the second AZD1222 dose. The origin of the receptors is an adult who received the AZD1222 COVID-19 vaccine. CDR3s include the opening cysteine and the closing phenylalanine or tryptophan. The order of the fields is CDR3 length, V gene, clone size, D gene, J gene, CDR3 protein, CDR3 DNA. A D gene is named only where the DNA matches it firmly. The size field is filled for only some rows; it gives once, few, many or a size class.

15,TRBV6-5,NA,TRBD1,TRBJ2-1,CASSPRDRVNNEQFF,TGTGCCAGCAGTCCCCGGGACAGGGTTAACAATGAGCAGTTCTTC
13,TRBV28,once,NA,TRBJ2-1,CASNRLAKDEQFF,TGTGCCAGCAACCGGCTGGCGAAAGATGAGCAGTTCTTC
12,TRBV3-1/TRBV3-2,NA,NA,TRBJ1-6,CASGPANSPLHF,TGTGCCAGTGGGCCCGCGAATTCACCCCTCCACTTT
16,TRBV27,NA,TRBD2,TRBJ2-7,CASRGRGGRSSYEQYF,TGTGCCAGCAGGGGAAGGGGCGGGAGGTCCTCCTACGAGCAGTACTTC
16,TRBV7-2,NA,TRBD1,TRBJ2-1,CASSLSSTGWGNEQFF,TGTGCCAGCAGCTTAAGTTCGACAGGGTGGGGCAATGAGCAGTTCTTC
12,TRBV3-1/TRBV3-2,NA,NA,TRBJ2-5,CASSQVVETQYF,TGTGCCAGCAGCCAAGTCGTAGAGACCCAGTACTTC
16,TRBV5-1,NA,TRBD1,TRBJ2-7,CASSLEWDSNSYEQYF,TGCGCCAGCAGCTTGGAGTGGGACAGTAACTCCTACGAGCAGTACTTC
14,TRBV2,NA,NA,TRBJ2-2,CASSTDLNTGELFF,TGTGCCAGCTCAACCGACCTGAACACCGGGGAGCTGTTTTTT
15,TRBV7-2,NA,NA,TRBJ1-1,CASSPPGLRHTEAFF,TGTGCCAGCAGCCCCCCGGGGCTCCGGCACACTGAAGCTTTCTTT
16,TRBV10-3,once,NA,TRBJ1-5,CAISDSRPGNNQPQHF,TGTGCCATCAGTGACTCCCGACCAGGGAACAATCAGCCCCAGCATTTT
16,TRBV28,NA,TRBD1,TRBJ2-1,CASSPPPGQGAYEQFF,TGTGCCAGCAGTCCACCACCGGGACAGGGGGCCTATGAGCAGTTCTTC
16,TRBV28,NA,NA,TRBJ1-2,CASSSPSGTTNYGYTF,TGTGCCAGCAGTTCACCATCCGGGACAACTAACTATGGCTACACCTTC
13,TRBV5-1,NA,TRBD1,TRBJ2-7,CASSRDREYEQYF,TGCGCCAGCAGCCGGGACAGGGAATACGAGCAGTACTTC